This TCR beta chain was recovered during a study of T cell responses to AZD1222 COVID-19 vaccine. Study-wide context: The study pooled second doses at about 4 or about 12 weeks. General study results and limits: Spike-specific TCR repertoires showed rising breadth and depth after two AZD1222 doses. In a largely white British group with more females than males, clonal diversity was possibly underestimated. Baseline testing showed seropositivity in only six or seven AZD1222 recipients.

Remarks on this clone: Its antigen remains unknown.

The table came from immunoSEQ multiplex PCR; TCRdb's copy has only in-frame clones and leaves some out. This repertoire shows about 29,000 clones, over 85% found once; its top ten account for 8.1%. The CDR3 sequence is 15 residues long. CDR1 MRHNA and CDR2 SNTAGT come from the germline V gene. Trimming at V came to 4 bases and at J to 0 bases, leaving 2 bases not matched to a gene. This chain links TRBV6-4 with TRBJ2-2; 7 bases agree with TRBD1. The sample consisted of peripheral blood, taken on day 0 of AZD1222 vaccination. The source is an adult in good health. CDR3 bases: TGTGCCAGCAGTGCGACAGGGACGAACACCGGGGAGCTGTTTTTT. Translating it yields CASSATGTNTGELFF.